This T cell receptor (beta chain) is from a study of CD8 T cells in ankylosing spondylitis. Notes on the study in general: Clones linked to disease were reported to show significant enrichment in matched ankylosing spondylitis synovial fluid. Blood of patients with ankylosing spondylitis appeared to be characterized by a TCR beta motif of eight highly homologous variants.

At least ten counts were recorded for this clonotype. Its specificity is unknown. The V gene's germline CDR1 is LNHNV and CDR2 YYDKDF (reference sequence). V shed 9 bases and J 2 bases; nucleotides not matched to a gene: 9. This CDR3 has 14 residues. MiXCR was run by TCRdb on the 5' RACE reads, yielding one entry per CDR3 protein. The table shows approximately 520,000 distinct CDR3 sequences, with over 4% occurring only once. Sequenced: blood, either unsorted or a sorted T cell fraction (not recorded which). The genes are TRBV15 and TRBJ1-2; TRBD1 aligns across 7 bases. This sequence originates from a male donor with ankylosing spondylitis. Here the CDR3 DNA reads TGTGCCACTACCAAGGGACAGAAAAACTATGGCTACACCTTC. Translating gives CATTKGQKNYGYTF.